The 30 T cell receptor beta chains below all came from one sample that was sequenced in a study of T-cell memory formation after mild COVID-19. TCRdb passed the 5' RACE reads through MiXCR, listing each CDR3 protein once. The table has around 300,000 distinct CDR3 sequences, approximately 20% seen once. Sample: PBMCs or a T cell subset sorted from them (not recorded which). The receptors here all came from a man in his late teens or twenties who had mild COVID-19 (a few samples of this study predate the infection). Cell type and time point are not known.

The chain uses TRBV19 and TRBJ2-3; 9 bases align to TRBD1. The germline V gene has CDR1 LNHDA and CDR2 SQIVND (reference sequence). The CDR3 runs 14 residues. Trimming at V came to 5 bases and at J to 5 bases, leaving 5 bases not matched to a gene. CDR3 coding DNA: TGTGCCAGTAGTGGGACAGGGACGGGAGATACGCAGTATTTT. It codes for CASSGTGTGDTQYF.

This clonotype was detected a few times. The J gene is TRBJ2-3, the V gene TRBV15, with D unclear. The CDR3 length is 15 residues. Trimming took 1 base from V and 4 from J, leaving 12 bases between them. The germline gives CDR1 LNHNV, CDR2 YYDKDF (reference sequence). CDR3 residues: CATSRGLDRADTQYF. CDR3 in DNA: TGTGCCACCAGCAGAGGTTTAGATCGGGCAGATACGCAGTATTTT. The full variable domain, with the rest looked up from reference TRBV15 and TRBJ2-3, is DAMVIQNPRYQVTQFGKPVTLSCSQTLNHNVMYWYQQKSSQAPKLLFHYYDKDFNNEADTPDNFQSRRPNTSFCFLDIRSPGLGDTAMYLCATSRGLDRADTQYFGPGTRLTVL.

V and J are TRBV9 and TRBJ2-1; TRBD2 is a possible D gene (7 bases). The CDR3 sequence is 13 residues long. Germline-derived CDR1 and CDR2 are SGDLS and YYNGEE. Trimming removed 7 bases at V and 5 bases at J, with 13 bases between. The CDR3 is CASRGASHNEQFF. The CDR3 region has the DNA TGTGCCAGCCGGGGGGCCAGTCACAATGAGCAGTTCTTC.

This clonotype was counted between two and nine times. The chain combines TRBV19 with TRBJ2-3, with TRBD1 matching over 8 bases. Trimming cost V 5 bases and J 4 bases; bases outside gene matches: 5. CDR1 LNHDA and CDR2 SQIVND come from the germline V gene (reference sequence). The CDR3 contains 14 residues. The CDR3 spells CASSLAGGADTQYF. Here the CDR3 DNA reads TGTGCCAGTAGTCTCGCAGGGGGCGCAGATACGCAGTATTTT.

This clonotype occurred a few times. The rearrangement uses TRBV6-2 or TRBV6-3 and TRBJ2-7; a weak D match, TRBD2 (6 bases). The CDR3 runs to 13 residues. The germline CDR1 and CDR2 sequences are MNHEY and SVGEGT. The V and J ends lost 2 bases and 6 bases respectively, with 11 bases between them. CDR3 residues: CASSYEEGFEQYV. The CDR3 DNA follows: TGTGCCAGCAGTTACGAGGAGGGCTTCGAGCAGTACGTC.

CDR3 bases: TGTGCCAGCAGCTCTCACCCGGGACAGGGGTGGAGGAACACCGGGGAGCTGTTTTTT. Amino acid sequence: CASSSHPGQGWRNTGELFF. The chain has TRBV5-5 and TRBJ2-2; TRBD1 matches at 10 bases. CDR1 and CDR2 (germline): SGHKS, YYEKEE (reference sequence). V lost 3 bases to trimming and J lost 1 base; unmatched junction nucleotides: 12. CDR3 length: 19 amino acids.

This clonotype showed up just a few times. The chain recombines TRBV4-1 with TRBJ2-7; D possibly matches TRBD1 or TRBD2 (5 bases each). Per the germline V gene, CDR1 is MGHRA and CDR2 is YSYEKL. V dropped 4 bases and J dropped 3 bases, with 13 bases sitting between them. This CDR3 spans 14 amino acids. The CDR3 DNA reads as TGCGCCAGCAGCCGGACCATGGGGGACTACGAGCAGTACGTC. Translation gives CASSRTMGDYEQYV.

This clonotype has only a few counts. V is TRBV6-6 and J is TRBJ2-7; no clear D. Looked up from germline, CDR1 is MNHNY and CDR2 is SVGAGI (reference sequence). Trimming removed 3 bases at V and 5 bases at J, with 11 bases between. The length of the CDR3 is 13 residues. The CDR3 region has the DNA TGTGCCAGCAGTTATGGGGTCCCCAACGAGCAGTACTTC. Amino acid sequence: CASSYGVPNEQYF.

This clonotype was picked up many times. DNA for the CDR3: TGTGCCAGCAGTTACCTACAGGCTACGCAGTATTTT. Encoded protein: CASSYLQATQYF. This chain links TRBV6-2 or TRBV6-3 with TRBJ2-3, with D perhaps matching TRBD1 (5 bases). This CDR3 contains 12 residues. V was trimmed by 2 bases and J by 8 bases, leaving 8 bases between them. Germline V lookup: CDR1 MNHEY, CDR2 SVGEGT.

This clonotype was detected only a few times. This rearrangement joins TRBV4-3 to TRBJ2-3; D unresolved. The CDR3 is 17 residues long. Germline loops: CDR1 LGHNA, CDR2 YSLEER. V dropped 4 bases and J dropped 0 bases, with 17 bases sitting between them. CDR3 DNA sequence: TGCGCCAGCAGCCCCCGCAAGGTATTGCGAAGCACAGATACGCAGTATTTT. It is translated as CASSPRKVLRSTDTQYF.

The chain links TRBV7-9 to TRBJ1-2; unclear D gene. In germline, CDR1 is SEHNR, CDR2 FQNEAQ (reference sequence). V was shortened by 7 bases and J by 1 base, with 13 bases between the two germline ends. The CDR3 runs to 14 residues. The CDR3 bases are TGTGCCAGCACCAGAGATGGGAATAACTATGGCTACACCTTC. It yields the protein CASTRDGNNYGYTF.

This chain connects TRBV7-2 to TRBJ2-1, with TRBD2 identical over 8 bases. The length of the CDR3 is 17 residues. Trimming at V came to 1 base and at J to 0 bases, leaving 5 bases not matched to a gene. Germline V gene lookup returns CDR1 SGHTA and CDR2 FQGNSA. The CDR3 sequence is CASSLEGLASSYNEQFF. The CDR3 DNA sequence: TGTGCCAGCAGCTTAGAAGGACTAGCCAGCTCCTACAATGAGCAGTTCTTC.

This clonotype appeared a few times. The gene calls are TRBV11-2 and TRBJ2-5, with D unresolved. Trimming removed 5 bases at V and 1 base at J, with 8 bases between. CDR3 length: 13 amino acids. The germline CDR1 and CDR2 sequences are SGHAT and FQNNGV. In DNA form, the CDR3 reads TGTGCCAGCAGCCCCTACGTCCAAGAGACCCAGTACTTC. Protein product: CASSPYVQETQYF.

In DNA, the CDR3 is TGTGCCAGCAGCGTAGAGAGTACGCCCAATCAGCCCCAGCATTTT. Translating it yields CASSVESTPNQPQHF. This chain joins TRBV9 and TRBJ1-5; D is undetermined. CDR1 SGDLS and CDR2 YYNGEE come from the germline V gene. This CDR3 is 15 amino acids long. The V end was cut by 0 bases, the J end by 3 bases, with 10 bases between.

This clonotype came up a few times. This chain links TRBV5-1 with TRBJ2-2; perhaps TRBD1 as D (6 bases). The ends were cut back, 7 bases at V and 4 bases at J, with 23 bases in the middle. There are 17 residues in the CDR3. The germline V gene has CDR1 SGHRS and CDR2 YFSETQ. In DNA form, the CDR3 reads TGCGCCAGCCTCCCGAACCCGGGACAAGACCTCACCGGGGAGCTGTTTTTT. Protein product: CASLPNPGQDLTGELFF.

This clonotype was counted a few times. The chain recombines TRBV4-1 with TRBJ1-1; TRBD1 aligns across 11 bases. The CDR3 consists of 17 residues. With 4 bases clipped from V and 4 bases from J, the junction kept 11 bases outside the gene matches. The germline V gene has CDR1 MGHRA and CDR2 YSYEKL. CDR3 in DNA: TGCGCCAGCAGCCCGGTCCGAACCGGGACAGGGGGCACTGAAGCTTTCTTT. Protein sequence: CASSPVRTGTGGTEAFF.

The chain combines TRBV20-1 with TRBJ2-3, with TRBD2 as a possible D gene (6 bases). Germline V gene data show CDR1 as DFQATT and CDR2 as SNEGSKA (reference sequence). The CDR3 sequence is 14 residues long. V was shortened by 4 bases and J by 4 bases, with 15 bases between the two germline ends. CDR3 in amino acids: CSATSAGRSDTQYF. Here the CDR3 DNA reads TGCAGTGCTACGTCGGCGGGGCGGTCAGATACGCAGTATTTT.

This clonotype has at least ten counts. CDR3 sequence reads: CASSLGNQPQHF. CDR3 DNA: TGTGCCAGCAGCTTGGGGAATCAGCCCCAGCATTTT. The chain carries TRBV7-9 and TRBJ1-5; D unresolved. The CDR3 totals 12 residues. The V end lost 3 bases, the J end lost 4 bases, and 4 bases lay between the germline ends. Germline V lookup: CDR1 SEHNR, CDR2 FQNEAQ (reference sequence).

J is TRBJ2-1 and V is TRBV16; TRBD2 might be the D (5 bases). This CDR3 spans 14 amino acids. Trimming removed 0 bases from V and 6 bases from J, with 9 bases in between. Germline V gene data show CDR1 as KGHSY and CDR2 as FQNENV. DNA for the CDR3: TGTGCCAGCAGCCAATCACTAGGAATCAATGAGCAGTTCTTC. Translation gives CASSQSLGINEQFF.

This clonotype showed up just a few times. The chain couples TRBV12-3 or TRBV12-4 to TRBJ1-5, with D possibly being TRBD1 (5 bases). CDR3 length: 14 residues. V was shortened by 3 bases and J by 6 bases, with 12 bases between the two germline ends. The CDR3 DNA reads TGTGCCAGCAGTTTCTACGGGGCTAGTCAGCCCCAGCATTTT. Protein: CASSFYGASQPQHF.

The CDR3 DNA reads TGCGCCAGCAGCTTGTACAGGCAGCCCGGTGAAAAACTGTTTTTT. Translated: CASSLYRQPGEKLFF. The chain recombines TRBV5-1 with TRBJ1-4; D is perhaps TRBD1 (5 bases). This CDR3 is built from 15 residues. The V and J ends lost 1 base and 7 bases respectively, with 14 bases between them. Per the germline V gene, CDR1 is SGHRS and CDR2 is YFSETQ.

This clonotype has at least ten counts. This chain links TRBV5-5 with TRBJ2-6; D gene ambiguous. V was shortened by 2 bases and J by 1 base, with 7 bases between the two germline ends. CDR3 size: 15 residues. Germline V gives CDR1 SGHKS, CDR2 YYEKEE (reference sequence). The CDR3 DNA is TGTGCCAGCAGCTTATCCGGGTCTGGGGCCAACGTCCTGACTTTC. The encoded protein is CASSLSGSGANVLTF.

This chain joins TRBV3-1 and TRBJ2-3, with D perhaps TRBD1 or TRBD2 (5 bases each). With 3 bases removed from V and 6 bases from J, the gap between germline ends came to 22 bases. The CDR3 extends over 17 amino acids. Per germline, CDR1 LGHDT and CDR2 YNNKEL (reference sequence). The CDR3 DNA reads TGTGCCAGCAGCCACCCAGTTTGGGGGTCCGTCTTGGATACGCAGTATTTT. This translates into CASSHPVWGSVLDTQYF.

V is TRBV15 and J is TRBJ2-3; 10 bases match TRBD1. Germline CDR1 is LNHNV and CDR2 is YYDKDF (reference sequence). This CDR3 is 15 amino acids long. The ends lost 3 bases at V and 3 bases at J; junction bases unmatched: 3. This chain's CDR3 is CATSRGQGTTDTQYF. For the CDR3, the DNA is TGTGCCACCAGCAGGGGACAGGGGACAACAGATACGCAGTATTTT.

Here the CDR3 DNA reads TGTGCCACCAGTGATCCCGGGCCTCGTCAGCGTGAGACCCAGTACTTC. This codes for CATSDPGPRQRETQYF. The chain has TRBV24-1 and TRBJ2-5; D remains unclear. The germline V gene encodes CDR1 KGHDR and CDR2 SFDVKD. V lost 3 bases and J 5 bases, leaving 18 bases between the germline ends. The CDR3 length is 16 residues.

There are many counts of this clonotype. This chain joins TRBV4-2 and TRBJ1-2; no definite D call. Trimming pared 1 base from V and 5 bases from J, leaving 11 bases between. The CDR3 runs to 14 residues. Per germline, CDR1 LGHNA and CDR2 YNFKEQ. CDR3 amino acids: CASSQGPLGYGYTF. CDR3 DNA: TGTGCCAGCAGCCAAGGGCCGCTTGGGTATGGCTACACCTTC.

This clonotype was found many times. The chain is built from TRBV15 and TRBJ2-7, with TRBD1 matching 9 bases. The germline V gene encodes CDR1 LNHNV and CDR2 YYDKDF (reference sequence). The length of the CDR3 is 15 residues. V was clipped by 4 bases and J by 0 bases; unmatched bases: 4. The CDR3 loop is CATSKRDRDSYEQYV. As DNA, the CDR3 is TGTGCCACCAGCAAAAGGGACAGGGACTCCTACGAGCAGTACGTC.

The chain joins TRBV5-4 to TRBJ2-7; D might be TRBD1 (6 bases). The CDR3 length is 14 residues. The V gene lost 4 bases and the J gene lost 3 bases, with 14 bases spanning the gap. The germline V gene has CDR1 SGHNT and CDR2 YYREEE (reference sequence). CDR3 nucleotide sequence: TGTGCCAGCAGCATGGACAGAGGGATCTACGAGCAGTACTTC. It is translated as CASSMDRGIYEQYF.

Only a few counts were recorded for this clonotype. This sequence joins TRBV5-1 and TRBJ2-5, with 10 bases matching TRBD2. The J segment lost 1 base and the V segment lost 1 base, leaving 4 bases of the junction unmatched. CDR3 size: 16 residues. Per germline, CDR1 SGHRS and CDR2 YFSETQ. The CDR3: CASSLYSGGPQETQYF. DNA for the CDR3: TGCGCCAGCAGCTTGTATAGCGGGGGGCCCCAAGAGACCCAGTACTTC.

In its sample, this clonotype was seen a few times. This chain joins TRBV6-5 and TRBJ2-1, with a possible D match to TRBD1 (5 bases). Trimming stripped 6 bases from V and 7 bases from J, with 13 bases between. Germline CDR1 is MNHEY and CDR2 is SVGAGI. The CDR3 spans 13 residues. DNA for the CDR3: TGTGCCAGCAGCCCAAGCAGGGCGAATGAGCAGTTCTTC. Protein: CASSPSRANEQFF.